This T cell receptor beta chain was captured in a study of blood T cell repertoires in COVID-19. Individuals aged roughly 18 to 90 years were recruited from 20 to 25 US areas. TCRdb keeps only in-frame clones here, not all; method: immunoSEQ multiplex PCR. The sample lists fewer than 200,000 clones, roughly 78% seen once, with under 20% in the top ten. The CDR3 extends over 18 amino acids. In germline, CDR1 is SNHLY, CDR2 FYNNEI. Trimming stripped 4 bases from V and 2 bases from J, with 18 bases between. The material sequenced was PBMCs or T cells enriched from blood (not recorded which). This clonotype originated in a woman in her seventies in a cohort exposed to, infected with or recovered from COVID-19 (not recorded which). The chain carries TRBV2 and TRBJ2-6; D perhaps matches TRBD1 (6 bases). The CDR3 reads CASSADRRPYTGANVLTF. In DNA form, the CDR3 reads TGTGCCAGCAGTGCAGACAGGAGACCTTACACTGGGGCCAACGTCCTGACTTTC. Filled out from reference TRBV2 and TRBJ2-6, the complete variable domain reads EPEVTQTPSHQVTQMGQEVILRCVPISNHLYFYWYRQILGQKVEFLVSFYNNEISEKSEIFDDQFSVERPDGSNFTLKIRSTKLEDSAMYFCASSADRRPYTGANVLTFGAGSRLTVL.